The 30 T cell receptor beta chains below come from one sample, sequenced in a study of PD-1 blockade in classical Hodgkin lymphoma. Profiling relied on immunoSEQ multiplex PCR, and the TCRdb table lists in-frame clones only, not all of them. The sample shows over 10,000 clones, about four fifths of them seen only once. After autologous stem cell transplantation all patients relapsed, and prior brentuximab vedotin exposure differed between cohorts. The sequenced sample was peripheral blood mononuclear cells (PBMCs), obtained at baseline. The receptors here all came from a human donor with classical Hodgkin lymphoma.

The chain is built from TRBV7-9 and TRBJ1-2; D unresolved. CDR1 is SEHNR, CDR2 FQNEAQ, per germline (reference sequence). The V end lost 1 base, the J end lost 3 bases, and 9 bases lay between the germline ends. This CDR3 has 14 residues. In nucleotides, the CDR3 is TGTGCCAGCAGCTTAGGGATGTCTTACTATGGCTACACCTTC. This sequence encodes CASSLGMSYYGYTF.

The chain couples TRBV7-2 to TRBJ2-1, with 16 bases lining up with TRBD2. V lost 4 bases and J lost 7; bases outside the gene matches: 4. Germline V gene sequence: CDR1 SGHTA, CDR2 FQGNSA. CDR3 length: 16 amino acids. CDR3 protein: CASSSGLAGGFNEQFF. CDR3 nucleotide sequence: TGTGCCAGCAGCTCGGGACTAGCGGGGGGGTTTAATGAGCAGTTCTTC. Filled out from reference TRBV7-2 and TRBJ2-1, the complete variable domain reads GAGVSQSPSNKVTEKGKDVELRCDPISGHTALYWYRQSLGQGLEFLIYFQGNSAPDKSGLPSDRFSAERTGGSVSTLTIQRTQQEDSAVYLCASSSGLAGGFNEQFFGPGTRLTVL.

The gene calls are TRBV5-1 and TRBJ2-5; 7 nucleotides match TRBD2. The CDR3 covers 14 residues. V shed 2 bases and J 4 bases; nucleotides not matched to a gene: 5. Germline assignment: CDR1 SGHRS and CDR2 YFSETQ. The CDR3 loop reads CASSFWGGVETQYF. CDR3 DNA sequence: TGCGCCAGCAGCTTTTGGGGGGGAGTAGAGACCCAGTACTTC.

This chain links TRBV18 with TRBJ1-1; 10 nucleotides agree with TRBD1. The CDR3 totals 16 residues. CDR1 is KGHSH, CDR2 LQKENI, per germline. Losses at the gene ends were 5 bases for V and 0 bases for J; bases not matched to a gene: 6. CDR3 region: CASSSPGQGLNTEAFF. CDR3 nucleotide sequence: TGTGCCAGCTCATCCCCGGGACAGGGGCTGAACACTGAAGCTTTCTTT.

CDR3 sequence: CASSLEGGGITEAFF. As DNA, the CDR3 is TGTGCCAGCAGCTTAGAGGGGGGCGGGATAACTGAAGCTTTCTTT. V usage is TRBV7-6 and J usage is TRBJ1-1, with a tentative D call TRBD1 (6 bases). Germline V gives CDR1 SGHVS, CDR2 FNYEAQ. The CDR3 has 15 residues. V lost 1 base and J lost 5, with 14 bases in between.

V is TRBV7-9 and J is TRBJ1-2, with TRBD1 matching 7 bases. This CDR3 contains 15 residues. The trim removed 5 bases at V and 7 bases at J, leaving 13 bases unmatched. Germline V lookup: CDR1 SEHNR, CDR2 FQNEAQ (reference sequence). The CDR3 DNA reads as TGTGCCAGCAGCCCTAATTCAGGGGGTTGGTCTGGCTACACCTTC. It is translated as CASSPNSGGWSGYTF. Based on the CDR3 plus reference TRBV7-9 and TRBJ1-2, the full variable domain is DTGVSQNPRHKITKRGQNVTFRCDPISEHNRLYWYRQTLGQGPEFLTYFQNEAQLEKSRLLSDRFSAERPKGSFSTLEIQRTEQGDSAMYLCASSPNSGGWSGYTFGSGTRLTVV.

The chain couples TRBV7-2 to TRBJ1-1; 10 nucleotides match TRBD1. CDR3 length: 15 amino acids. Looked up from germline, CDR1 is SGHTA and CDR2 is FQGNSA. For the CDR3, the DNA is TGTGCGAGCCAACGGGACAGGGGTCTAGTCACTGAAGCTTTCTTT. Translating gives CASQRDRGLVTEAFF.

V usage is TRBV5-1 and J usage is TRBJ1-2; 9 bases map to TRBD1. V was clipped by 4 bases and J by 5 bases; unmatched bases: 6. The CDR3 has 14 residues. Per the germline V gene, CDR1 is SGHRS and CDR2 is YFSETQ. The CDR3: CASSTGQGNYGYTF. CDR3 nucleotides: TGCGCCAGCAGCACCGGACAGGGGAATTATGGCTACACCTTC.

This clone has more than one count but fewer than ten. This chain joins TRBV7-3 and TRBJ2-3; TRBD1 aligns across 8 bases. Germline V gene data show CDR1 as SGHTA and CDR2 as FQGTGA. With 2 bases clipped from V and 3 bases from J, the junction kept 1 base outside the gene matches. This CDR3 region has 14 residues. The CDR3, as DNA: TGTGCCAGCAGCTTACAGGGGGCGACAGATACGCAGTATTTT. Translating it yields CASSLQGATDTQYF.

J is TRBJ1-2 and V is TRBV27; TRBD1 aligns across 8 bases. V was pared by 5 bases and J by 6 bases, with 20 bases of the junction left unmatched. Germline loops: CDR1 MNHEY, CDR2 SMNVEV (reference sequence). The CDR3 has 18 residues. The CDR3 loop reads CASSMGPGQALNGNGYTF. As DNA, the CDR3 is TGTGCCAGCAGTATGGGCCCGGGACAGGCCTTAAACGGGAATGGCTACACCTTC.

CDR3 nucleotides: TGTGCCAGCAGTGGCGACATTTTAATTGGGGCCCAGTACTTC. Residues: CASSGDILIGAQYF. This chain joins TRBV6-1 and TRBJ2-5, with D unclear. This CDR3 is 14 amino acids long. CDR1 MNHNS and CDR2 SASEGT come from the germline V gene. V dropped 4 bases and J dropped 9 bases, with 18 bases sitting between them.

The chain combines TRBV6-1 with TRBJ2-3; D is possibly TRBD1 or TRBD2 (5 bases each). The CDR3 sequence is 17 residues long. Germline CDR1 is MNHNS and CDR2 is SASEGT. Between the trimmed V and J ends, which lost 2 bases and 0 bases, there was a span of 15 bases. CDR3 loop: CASSEYGASFSTDTQYF. CDR3 DNA: TGTGCCAGCAGTGAATACGGGGCGTCGTTTAGCACAGATACGCAGTATTTT.

The chain is built from TRBV2 and TRBJ2-2; 9 bases are a match to TRBD1. From germline, CDR1 is SNHLY and CDR2 FYNNEI. J lost 3 bases, V lost 6 bases, and 5 bases had no gene match. The CDR3 has 15 amino acids. The CDR3 spells CASRTGTGYTGELFF. The CDR3 nucleotides read TGTGCCAGCAGGACCGGGACAGGGTACACCGGGGAGCTGTTTTTT.

This chain links TRBV29-1 with TRBJ1-1; D may be TRBD1 (5 bases). The CDR3 loop spans 12 amino acids. Germline CDR1 and CDR2: SQVTM and ANQGSEA. The V and J ends lost 7 bases and 1 base respectively, with 10 bases between them. The CDR3 loop reads CSGGRKNTEAFF. The CDR3 DNA sequence: TGCAGCGGGGGACGGAAGAACACTGAAGCTTTCTTT.

The rearrangement joins TRBV4-3 to TRBJ1-4; possibly TRBD1 for D (6 bases). There are 16 residues in the CDR3. Trimming took 5 bases from V and 5 from J, leaving 18 bases between them. The germline V gene encodes CDR1 LGHNA and CDR2 YSLEER. The CDR3 DNA follows: TGCGCCAGCAGCAAGGAAGGAAGGGGGATCAATGAAAAACTGTTTTTT. Translated: CASSKEGRGINEKLFF.

V is TRBV2 and J is TRBJ1-4; tentative D call: TRBD1 (6 bases). The length of the CDR3 is 14 residues. In germline, CDR1 is SNHLY, CDR2 FYNNEI. The ends were cut back, 6 bases at V and 0 bases at J, with 8 bases in the middle. CDR3 coding DNA: TGTGCCAGCAGGACAGGCGCAACTAATGAAAAACTGTTTTTT. Translating it yields CASRTGATNEKLFF.

J is TRBJ1-1 and V is TRBV5-5, with 10 bases identical to TRBD1. Germline values: CDR1 SGHKS, CDR2 YYEKEE (reference sequence). This CDR3 is built from 15 residues. V lost 5 bases to trimming and J lost 6 bases; unmatched junction nucleotides: 10. The CDR3 loop reads CASRYPGQGRAEAFF. CDR3 nucleotides: TGTGCCAGCAGATACCCGGGACAGGGGCGCGCTGAAGCTTTCTTT.

This chain connects TRBV10-2 to TRBJ1-2; D unresolved. This CDR3 spans 13 amino acids. Germline CDR1 and CDR2: WSHSY and SAAADI. V gave up 1 base and J gave up 4 bases, with 7 bases separating them. The chain's CDR3 is CASSEFGIYGYTF. CDR3 nucleotides: TGCGCCAGCAGTGAGTTCGGGATCTATGGCTACACCTTC.

The gene calls are TRBV2 and TRBJ1-4; 8 bases are shared with TRBD1. This CDR3 has 14 amino acids. V gave up 6 bases and J gave up 8 bases; unmatched junction bases: 8. Germline V gene sequence: CDR1 SNHLY, CDR2 FYNNEI. DNA for the CDR3: TGTGCCAGCAGGGGGACAGGAGGCTTAGAAAAACTGTTTTTT. Translating it yields CASRGTGGLEKLFF. The complete variable domain, with remaining parts taken from reference TRBV2 and TRBJ1-4, reads EPEVTQTPSHQVTQMGQEVILRCVPISNHLYFYWYRQILGQKVEFLVSFYNNEISEKSEIFDDQFSVERPDGSNFTLKIRSTKLEDSAMYFCASRGTGGLEKLFFGSGTQLSVL.

The V gene is TRBV9, the J gene TRBJ2-1, with D perhaps being TRBD1 or TRBD2 (5 bases each). This CDR3 spans 16 amino acids. V was pared by 4 bases and J by 8 bases, with 22 bases between. Germline CDR1 SGDLS, CDR2 YYNGEE. CDR3 DNA: TGTGCCAGCAGCCGGTCCGTGGCTATCATGGGGGATGAGCAGTTCTTC. This translates into CASSRSVAIMGDEQFF.

The V and J genes are TRBV4-2 and TRBJ2-1; no definite D call. Germline values: CDR1 LGHNA, CDR2 YNFKEQ. The CDR3 spans 13 residues. V was clipped by 0 bases and J by 8 bases, with 8 bases between them. CDR3 sequence: CASSQETRYEQFF. The CDR3 nucleotides read TGTGCCAGCAGCCAAGAGACGAGGTATGAGCAGTTCTTC.

This clone was recorded once. The rearrangement uses TRBV6-6 and TRBJ2-1, with 8 bases matching TRBD1. The CDR3 consists of 16 residues. V dropped 2 bases and J dropped 4; count of bases not matched to a gene: 7. Germline V gene sequence: CDR1 MNHNY, CDR2 SVGAGI (reference sequence). For the CDR3, the DNA is TGTGCCAGCAGTTACCGGACAGGGATCAGGTACAATGAGCAGTTCTTC. Protein sequence: CASSYRTGIRYNEQFF.

This clone was detected only a few times. V and J are TRBV18 and TRBJ1-2; D gene ambiguous. Looked up from germline, CDR1 is KGHSH and CDR2 is LQKENI. Trimming left V 3 bases short and J 4 bases short, with 12 bases between. The CDR3 spans 14 residues. CDR3 residues: CASSPNLSGYGYTF. In DNA form, the CDR3 reads TGTGCCAGCTCACCCAATCTGTCTGGCTATGGCTACACCTTC.

The chain employs TRBV2 and TRBJ1-2; D is undetermined. CDR3 length equals 12 residues. Germline V gene data show CDR1 as SNHLY and CDR2 as FYNNEI. V was trimmed by 8 bases and J by 7 bases, leaving 14 bases between them. The CDR3 DNA reads as TGTGCCAGCGGCGAAGGGTTCGGTGGCTACACCTTC. This translates into CASGEGFGGYTF.

V is TRBV7-8 and J is TRBJ1-5, with D tentatively TRBD1 (5 bases). Germline V lookup: CDR1 SGHVS, CDR2 FQNEAQ. This CDR3 comprises 16 residues. Between the trimmed V and J ends, which lost 5 bases and 2 bases, there was a span of 16 bases. DNA of the CDR3: TGTGCCAGCAGCGAGAGTCCCCTGGGGGGCAATCAGCCCCAGCATTTT. This gives the protein CASSESPLGGNQPQHF.

This chain joins TRBV7-2 and TRBJ2-3; possible D gene TRBD1, 6 bases. Trimming pared 6 bases from V and 5 bases from J, leaving 9 bases between. The CDR3 contains 12 residues. Germline CDR1 reads SGHTA; CDR2 reads FQGNSA. CDR3: CASRWGQDTQYF. In nucleotides, the CDR3 is TGTGCCAGCAGATGGGGGCAAGATACGCAGTATTTT.

As for this clone: One junction end disagrees with the germline gene, perhaps due to a read error. The V gene is TRBV6-6, the J gene TRBJ1-5; 7 bases are shared with TRBD1. Germline V gives CDR1 MNHNY, CDR2 SVGAGI (reference sequence). CDR3 length: 10 amino acids. CDR3 DNA: TGTGCCACCACAGGGGCCGGGTTGTTTTTT. Residues: CATTGAGLFF.

The V gene is TRBV7-9, the J gene TRBJ2-5; the match to TRBD2 covers 9 bases. Germline-derived CDR1 and CDR2 are SEHNR and FQNEAQ (reference sequence). The CDR3 has 16 residues. Unmatched junction bases numbered 13, after V lost 6 bases and J lost 5 bases. The CDR3 loop reads CASSSLTGLAMETQYF. The CDR3 DNA sequence: TGTGCCAGCAGTTCTCTGACAGGACTAGCGATGGAGACCCAGTACTTC.

The chain uses TRBV27 and TRBJ1-2; 12 positions agree with TRBD1. Germline loops: CDR1 MNHEY, CDR2 SMNVEV (reference sequence). The CDR3 covers 14 residues. With V trimmed by 10 bases and J by 5 bases, 8 bases remained unmatched. As DNA, the CDR3 is TGTGCCACCCGGGACAGGGGGCGGAGATATGGCTACACCTTC. It encodes CATRDRGRRYGYTF.

CDR3 coding DNA: TGTGCCAGCAGCTTAAGTCGGGGGGGTTCCTACGAGCAGTACTTC. It encodes CASSLSRGGSYEQYF. V and J are TRBV7-2 and TRBJ2-7, with 8 bases aligning to TRBD2. J was trimmed by 1 base and V by 2 bases; bases with no gene match: 4. Germline CDR1 reads SGHTA; CDR2 reads FQGNSA. The CDR3 has 15 amino acids. The whole variable domain, filled in from reference TRBV7-2 and TRBJ2-7, reads GAGVSQSPSNKVTEKGKDVELRCDPISGHTALYWYRQSLGQGLEFLIYFQGNSAPDKSGLPSDRFSAERTGGSVSTLTIQRTQQEDSAVYLCASSLSRGGSYEQYFGPGTRLTVT.